The entry below describes one T cell receptor beta chain. These data originate in a study of blood T cell repertoires in COVID-19. Looking at the study overall: Collection of acute and convalescent COVID-19 samples took place in the United States, Italy and Spain.

Patients from Seattle were sampled longitudinally, starting during active infection. This CDR3 region has 19 residues. Profiled with immunoSEQ multiplex PCR; TCRdb holds only in-frame clones, not every one. The table has around 200,000 clones, about nine tenths seen once. The sequenced sample consisted of peripheral blood. The chain has TRBV12-2 and TRBJ2-7; the table gives TRBD1 as D, unverified against the DNA. TRBV12-2 is recorded as a pseudogene. The source of this sequence is a woman aged 55-75 years with COVID-19, enrolled during active disease. The CDR3 DNA is TGTGCAAGTCGCACAAGCCGGGACAGGGACATGGTTTCATCCTACGAGCAGTACTTC. Encoded protein: CASRTSRDRDMVSSYEQYF.